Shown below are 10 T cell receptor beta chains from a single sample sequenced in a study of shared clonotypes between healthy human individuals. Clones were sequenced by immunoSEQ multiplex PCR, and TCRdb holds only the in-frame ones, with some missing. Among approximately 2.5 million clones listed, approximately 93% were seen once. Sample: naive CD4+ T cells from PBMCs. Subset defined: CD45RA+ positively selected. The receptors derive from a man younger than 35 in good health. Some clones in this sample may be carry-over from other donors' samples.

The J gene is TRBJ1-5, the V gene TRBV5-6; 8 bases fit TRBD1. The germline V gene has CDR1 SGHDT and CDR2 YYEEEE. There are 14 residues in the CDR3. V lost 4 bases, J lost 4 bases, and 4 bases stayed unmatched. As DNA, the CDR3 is TGTGCCAGCAGCCCAGGGACAGGAAATCAGCCCCAGCATTTT. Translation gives CASSPGTGNQPQHF.

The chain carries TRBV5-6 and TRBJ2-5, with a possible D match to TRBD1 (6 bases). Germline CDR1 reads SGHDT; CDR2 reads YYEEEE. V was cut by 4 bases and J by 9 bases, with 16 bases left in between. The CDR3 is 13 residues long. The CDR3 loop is CASSAWDTRAQYF. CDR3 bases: TGTGCCAGCAGCGCGTGGGACACCCGGGCCCAGTACTTC.

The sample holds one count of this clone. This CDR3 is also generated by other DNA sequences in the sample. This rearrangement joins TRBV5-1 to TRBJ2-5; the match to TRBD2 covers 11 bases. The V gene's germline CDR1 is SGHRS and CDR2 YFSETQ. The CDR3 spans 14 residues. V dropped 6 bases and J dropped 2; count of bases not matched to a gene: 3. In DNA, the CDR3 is TGCGCCAGCACAGGGACTAGCGGACAAGAGACCCAGTACTTC. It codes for CASTGTSGQETQYF. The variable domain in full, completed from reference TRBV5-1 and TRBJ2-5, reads KAGVTQTPRYLIKTRGQQVTLSCSPISGHRSVSWYQQTPGQGLQFLFEYFSETQRNKGNFPGRFSGRQFSNSRSEMNVSTLELGDSALYLCASTGTSGQETQYFGPGTRLLVL.

CDR3 protein: CASSRSGQIQNIQYF. The CDR3 DNA reads as TGTGCCAGCAGCCGGTCAGGGCAGATACAAAACATTCAGTACTTC. V and J are TRBV7-2 and TRBJ2-4; D may be TRBD1 (5 bases). There are 15 residues in the CDR3. The germline V and J ends were trimmed by 5 bases and 5 bases, with 16 bases remaining between them. Germline CDR1 is SGHTA and CDR2 is FQGNSA.

CDR3 sequence (DNA): TGTGCCAGCAGCTCTCGGACTAGCGCTCTAGACGGGCAGTTCTTC. Encoded protein: CASSSRTSALDGQFF. This sequence joins TRBV5-5 and TRBJ2-1; TRBD2 aligns across 9 bases. The CDR3 totals 15 residues. Trimming cost V 3 bases and J 12 bases; bases outside gene matches: 13. From germline, CDR1 is SGHKS and CDR2 YYEKEE (reference sequence). The full variable domain, with the rest looked up from reference TRBV5-5 and TRBJ2-1, is DAGVTQSPTHLIKTRGQQVTLRCSPISGHKSVSWYQQVLGQGPQFIFQYYEKEERGRGNFPDRFSARQFPNYSSELNVNALLLGDSALYLCASSSRTSALDGQFFGPGTRLTVL.

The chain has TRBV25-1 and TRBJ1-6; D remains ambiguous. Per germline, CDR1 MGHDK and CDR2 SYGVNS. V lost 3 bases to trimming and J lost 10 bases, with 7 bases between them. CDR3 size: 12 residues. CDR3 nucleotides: TGTGCCAGCAGTGATAAGGACTCACCCCTCCACTTT. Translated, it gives CASSDKDSPLHF.

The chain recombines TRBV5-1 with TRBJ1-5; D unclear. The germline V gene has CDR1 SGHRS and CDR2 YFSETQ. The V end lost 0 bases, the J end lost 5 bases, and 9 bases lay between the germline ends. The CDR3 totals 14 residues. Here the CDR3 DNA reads TGCGCCAGCAGCTTGGGTTCGGCTGATCAGCCCCAGCATTTT. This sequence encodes CASSLGSADQPQHF.

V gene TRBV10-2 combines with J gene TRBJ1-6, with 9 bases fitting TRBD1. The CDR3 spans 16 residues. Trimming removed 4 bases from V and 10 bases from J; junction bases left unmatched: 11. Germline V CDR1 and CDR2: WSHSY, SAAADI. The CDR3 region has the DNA TGCGCCAGCAGTGGAACCGGGACAGGGAAGCAATCACCCCTCCACTTT. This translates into CASSGTGTGKQSPLHF.

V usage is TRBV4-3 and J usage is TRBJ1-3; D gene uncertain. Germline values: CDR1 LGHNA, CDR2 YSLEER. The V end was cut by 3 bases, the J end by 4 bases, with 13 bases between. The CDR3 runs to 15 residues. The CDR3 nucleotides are TGCGCCAGCAGCCACCGCAGGACCGGGGGAAACACCATATATTTT. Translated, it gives CASSHRRTGGNTIYF.

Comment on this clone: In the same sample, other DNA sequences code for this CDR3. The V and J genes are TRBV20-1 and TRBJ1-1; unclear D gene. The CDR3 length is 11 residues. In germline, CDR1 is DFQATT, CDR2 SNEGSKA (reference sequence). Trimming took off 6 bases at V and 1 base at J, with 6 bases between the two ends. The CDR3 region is CSARSNTEAFF. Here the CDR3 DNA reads TGCAGTGCCAGGTCGAACACTGAAGCTTTCTTT.